This T cell receptor beta chain was sequenced in a study of blood T cell repertoires in COVID-19. Overall study: PBMCs, B-cell-depleted T cells, or T cells provided the cDNA or gDNA that made up the material.

Germline-derived CDR1 and CDR2 are SGHTA and FQGNSA. V lost 5 bases, J lost 1 base, and 11 bases lay in between. The CDR3 has 14 residues. Per the original methods: Scientists estimated how many nucleated cells there were by amplifying reference gene primers. The assay was immunoSEQ multiplex PCR, and TCRdb's table has in-frame clones only and misses some. The V and J calls and clone size are taken from that table; D and trimming were inferred from the DNA. Among fewer than 200,000 clones listed, around 77% were seen once. This clone was counted a few times. The sequenced sample was peripheral blood. The source of this sequence is a man aged 70-80 years with active or convalescent COVID-19. The chain employs TRBV7-2 and TRBJ1-1; no reliable D call. The CDR3, as DNA: TGTGCCAGCAGCCCCCCATCCAAGAACACTGAAGCTTTCTTT. It yields the protein CASSPPSKNTEAFF.